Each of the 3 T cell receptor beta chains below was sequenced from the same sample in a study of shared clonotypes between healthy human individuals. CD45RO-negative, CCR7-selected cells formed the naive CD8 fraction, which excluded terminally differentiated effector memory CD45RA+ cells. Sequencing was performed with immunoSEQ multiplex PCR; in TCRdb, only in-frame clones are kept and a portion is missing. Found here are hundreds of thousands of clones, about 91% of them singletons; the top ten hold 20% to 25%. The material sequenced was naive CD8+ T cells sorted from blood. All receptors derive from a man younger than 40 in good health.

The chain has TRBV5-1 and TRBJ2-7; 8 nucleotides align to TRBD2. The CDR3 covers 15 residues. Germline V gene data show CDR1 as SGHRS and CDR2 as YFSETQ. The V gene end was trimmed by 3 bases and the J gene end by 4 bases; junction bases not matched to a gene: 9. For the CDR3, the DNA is TGCGCCAGCAGCTCTGTGGCGGGAGGAGGTTACGAGCAGTACTTC. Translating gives CASSSVAGGGYEQYF.

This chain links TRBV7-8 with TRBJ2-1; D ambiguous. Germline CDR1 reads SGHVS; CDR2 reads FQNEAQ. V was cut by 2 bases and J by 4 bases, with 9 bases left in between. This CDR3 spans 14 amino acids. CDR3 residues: CASSLLGTYNEQFF. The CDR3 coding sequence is TGTGCCAGCAGCTTACTCGGTACTTACAATGAGCAGTTCTTC.

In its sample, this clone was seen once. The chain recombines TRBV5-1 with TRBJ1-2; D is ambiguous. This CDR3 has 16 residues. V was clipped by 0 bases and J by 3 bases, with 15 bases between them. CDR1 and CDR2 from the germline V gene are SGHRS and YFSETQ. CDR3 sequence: CASSLVGWDRDYGYTF. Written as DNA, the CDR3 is TGCGCCAGCAGCTTGGTCGGGTGGGATCGGGACTATGGCTACACCTTC.